The source of this T cell receptor beta chain is a study of T cell repertoires in cytomegalovirus infection. A note on this clonotype: Antigen: not known. This may be a read error: a much more frequent sequence differs by one nucleotide.

Germline V CDR1 and CDR2: LNHDA, SQIVND (reference sequence). This CDR3 has 12 residues. V lost 11 bases, J lost 8 bases, and 18 bases lay in between. Study results and caveats: CMV-specific TCR beta clonotypes restricted by HLA-C were the ones dominating the ex vivo response. CMV carriers with the relevant HLA were identified by cumulative public TCR beta family frequency.

Each CDR3 protein is one row after TCRdb ran MiXCR on the reads. This sample yields hundreds of thousands of distinct CDR3 sequences, of which approximately 32% are seen a single time; roughly 13% belongs to the top ten. The receptor's source is a human donor in good health (CMV status not recorded). Some clones in this sample may be carry-over from other donors' samples. Sample: PBMCs. The chain employs TRBV19 and TRBJ1-2, with D uncertain. The CDR3 bases are TGTGCCGGAGTGGGCGATCTATACGGCTACACCTTC. This gives the protein CAGVGDLYGYTF. Looking up the rest from reference TRBV19 and TRBJ1-2 gives the full variable domain: DGGITQSPKYLFRKEGQNVTLSCEQNLNHDAMYWYRQDPGQGLRLIYYSQIVNDFQKGDIAEGYSVSREKKESFPLTVTSAQKNPTAFYLCAGVGDLYGYTFGSGTRLTVV.